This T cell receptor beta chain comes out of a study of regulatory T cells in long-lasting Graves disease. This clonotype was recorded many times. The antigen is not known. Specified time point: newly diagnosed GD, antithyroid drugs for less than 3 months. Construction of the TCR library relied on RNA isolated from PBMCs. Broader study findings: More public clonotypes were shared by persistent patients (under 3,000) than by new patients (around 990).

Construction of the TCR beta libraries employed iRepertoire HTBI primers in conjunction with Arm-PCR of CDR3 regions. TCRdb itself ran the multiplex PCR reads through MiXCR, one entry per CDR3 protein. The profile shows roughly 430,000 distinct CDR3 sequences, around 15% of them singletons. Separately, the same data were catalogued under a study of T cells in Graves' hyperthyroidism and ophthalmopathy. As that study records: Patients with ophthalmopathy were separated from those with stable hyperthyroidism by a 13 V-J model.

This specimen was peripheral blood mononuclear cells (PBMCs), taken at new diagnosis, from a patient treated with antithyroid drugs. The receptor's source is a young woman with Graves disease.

CDR3 loop: CSARTAIYGYTF. CDR3 DNA sequence: TGCAGTGCTAGAACAGCGATCTATGGCTACACCTTC. This chain uses TRBV20-1 with TRBJ1-2; D not certain. Per the germline V gene, CDR1 is DFQATT and CDR2 is SNEGSKA (reference sequence). V was trimmed by 2 bases and J by 4 bases, leaving 8 bases between them. The CDR3 runs to 12 residues.